The 11 T cell receptor beta chains presented below share a single source sample, sequenced in a study of T cells in Graves' hyperthyroidism and ophthalmopathy. TCR beta CDR3 regions were amplified from RNA transcripts. The TCR CDR3 first-round RT-PCR relied on the HTBI primer set. TCRdb recomputed calls from the multiplex PCR reads with MiXCR, one row per CDR3 protein. Here the sample spans 600,000 to 750,000 distinct CDR3 sequences, 15% to 20% being singletons. Sequencing was carried out using blood. Receptor source: a man aged 45-65 years with Graves' hyperthyroidism.

This clonotype was detected a few times. For the CDR3, the DNA is TGTGCCAGCAGTCGTAGCGGGAGTCGGTCCTACGAGCAGTACTTC. This translates into CASSRSGSRSYEQYF. V gene TRBV6-2 or TRBV6-3 combines with J gene TRBJ2-7, with TRBD2 matching over 9 bases. Germline CDR1 MNHEY, CDR2 SVGEGT. CDR3 length: 15 amino acids. Trimming took 5 bases from V and 1 from J; bases not matched to a gene: 6.

This clonotype was seen many times. The chain is built from TRBV5-1 and TRBJ2-3, with D possibly matching TRBD1 (6 bases). The length of the CDR3 is 16 residues. The germline V gene has CDR1 SGHRS and CDR2 YFSETQ. V shed 0 bases and J shed 0 bases, with 11 bases lying between them. The CDR3 region has the DNA TGCGCCAGCAGCTTGGGCGACAGGCTTAGCACAGATACGCAGTATTTT. It yields the protein CASSLGDRLSTDTQYF.

This clonotype was seen a few times. V and J are TRBV2 and TRBJ1-1; 7 positions match TRBD1. CDR3 length: 13 residues. J lost 8 bases, V lost 5 bases, and 8 bases had no gene match. Per germline, CDR1 SNHLY and CDR2 FYNNEI. The CDR3: CASSPVGTVEAFF. As DNA, the CDR3 is TGTGCCAGCAGTCCAGTCGGGACAGTAGAAGCTTTCTTT.

The chain uses TRBV20-1 and TRBJ2-1; 10 bases align to TRBD2. This CDR3 is 17 amino acids long. CDR1 and CDR2 from the germline V gene are DFQATT and SNEGSKA (reference sequence). J lost 4 bases, V lost 0 bases, and 9 bases had no gene match. CDR3 in DNA: TGCAGTGCTAGAGACCCTAAAGCGGGAGGGGTTTACAATGAGCAGTTCTTC. Translating it yields CSARDPKAGGVYNEQFF.

The genes are TRBV5-1 and TRBJ1-1, with TRBD1 as a possible D gene (6 bases). Germline V lookup: CDR1 SGHRS, CDR2 YFSETQ. The CDR3 is made up of 16 amino acids. Trimming took off 3 bases at V and 0 bases at J, with 15 bases between the two ends. CDR3 bases: TGCGCCAGCAGCTCCTACGGACAGACCATGAACACTGAAGCTTTCTTT. It codes for CASSSYGQTMNTEAFF. The full variable domain, completed using reference TRBV5-1 and TRBJ1-1, is KAGVTQTPRYLIKTRGQQVTLSCSPISGHRSVSWYQQTPGQGLQFLFEYFSETQRNKGNFPGRFSGRQFSNSRSEMNVSTLELGDSALYLCASSSYGQTMNTEAFFGQGTRLTVV.

Turning to this clonotype: A much more abundant neighbour one base away suggests this may be a read error. This rearrangement joins TRBV20-1 to TRBJ2-7; D unresolved. The CDR3 sequence is 13 residues long. The germline gives CDR1 DFQATT, CDR2 SNEGSKA (reference sequence). The CDR3 DNA follows: TGCAGTGCGAAAGGAGCGAGGATCTACGAGCAGCACTTC. Its protein product is CSAKGARIYEQHF.

As to this clonotype: A much larger clonotype is one base distant, so this may be a read error. V and J are TRBV29-1 and TRBJ2-7; D may match TRBD1 or TRBD2 (5 bases each). The CDR3 covers 12 residues. V was pared by 7 bases and J by 6 bases, with 16 bases between. The V gene's germline CDR1 is SQVTM and CDR2 ANQGSEA. DNA for the CDR3: TGCAGCGCCCGGGACGGGACCTGCGAGCAGTACTTC. It codes for CSARDGTCEQYF.

The gene calls are TRBV5-1 and TRBJ2-5; D is ambiguous. CDR3 length equals 15 residues. V was trimmed by 0 bases and J by 2 bases, leaving 11 bases between them. CDR1 is SGHRS and CDR2 is YFSETQ in the germline V gene. CDR3 nucleotide sequence: TGCGCCAGCAGCTTGGAGCCTAGAGAGCAAGAGACCCAGTACTTC. Protein product: CASSLEPREQETQYF.

This chain joins TRBV30 and TRBJ1-2; a possible D gene is TRBD1 (6 bases). V was trimmed by 2 bases and J by 7 bases, leaving 14 bases between them. CDR3 length equals 13 residues. CDR1 and CDR2 (germline): GTSNPN, SVGIG (reference sequence). CDR3 sequence reads: CAWSLPGTTGYTF. The CDR3, as DNA: TGTGCCTGGAGTCTCCCCGGGACAACTGGCTACACCTTC.

The chain joins TRBV3-1 to TRBJ2-7; 12 nucleotides agree with TRBD2. The CDR3 length is 16 residues. The V gene end was trimmed by 0 bases and the J gene end by 9 bases; junction bases not matched to a gene: 9. The germline CDR1 and CDR2 sequences are LGHDT and YNNKEL (reference sequence). The CDR3 nucleotides read TGTGCCAGCAGCCAAGAACCAACTAGCGGGAGGAACGGGCAGTACTTC. This sequence encodes CASSQEPTSGRNGQYF.

The chain employs TRBV7-2 and TRBJ2-2, with D unclear. Trimming took 1 base from V and 3 from J, leaving 6 bases between them. The CDR3 loop spans 14 amino acids. Per germline, CDR1 SGHTA and CDR2 FQGNSA. CDR3 residues: CASSLGADTGELFF. CDR3 coding DNA: TGTGCCAGCAGCTTAGGGGCAGACACCGGGGAGCTGTTTTTT.